This TCR beta chain comes out of a study of Ad26.COV2.S vaccination and SARS-CoV-2 variants. The wider study: A participant enrolled in the COV1001 Ad26.COV2.S trial arm provided the sample. Study results and limitations: Vaccinees reportedly had broad spike-specific CD8+ and CD4+ T cell responses.

Trimming removed 7 bases from V and 7 bases from J, with 16 bases in between. The CDR3 has 13 residues. The germline V gene has CDR1 SQVTM and CDR2 ANQGSEA. Regarding this clone: Antigen specificity is unknown.

Indicated treatment: about 20 received Ad26.COV2.S at low or high dose, single or two shots; roughly 5 received placebo; per-sample allocation not given. On day 63 after the first injection, vaccine and placebo recipients gave samples. Wuhan-strain spike was delivered by a replication-incompetent Ad26 vector. Repertoires were generated with immunoSEQ multiplex PCR, while TCRdb's copy carries only in-frame clones and drops some. The sample contains some 340,000 clones, roughly 80% of which appear only once. The chain joins TRBV29-1 to TRBJ1-4; D is uncertain. This clonotype originated in a person aged 18-65 years who received the Ad26.COV2.S COVID-19 vaccine or a placebo. Sequenced material: peripheral blood, taken in a trial of Ad26.COV2.S vaccine versus placebo. CDR3 residues: CSASDGGGEKLFF. The CDR3 nucleotides read TGCAGCGCCTCGGACGGAGGAGGTGAAAAACTGTTTTTT.